This T cell receptor beta chain was sequenced for a study of CD8 T cells in Susac syndrome. This clonotype appeared once. An input of roughly 0.5 to 1 ug of RNA was subjected to reverse transcription using random hexamers. TCRdb re-analysed the immunoSEQ multiplex PCR reads in MiXCR, keeping a single row per CDR3 protein. Of about 240,000 distinct CDR3 sequences in the sample, approximately 95% were seen once. Germline values: CDR1 SGHVS, CDR2 FNYEAQ. Between the trimmed V and J ends, which lost 5 bases and 6 bases, there was a span of 26 bases. The CDR3 sequence is 17 residues long. The genes are TRBV7-6 and TRBJ2-7; D gene unclear. The TCR was taken from a human donor with Susac syndrome. The source material was CD4+ T cells from PBMCs. CDR3 loop: CASSPLVMLRAPGEQYF. CDR3 DNA: TGTGCCAGCAGCCCCTTAGTCATGTTACGAGCTCCGGGCGAGCAGTACTTC.